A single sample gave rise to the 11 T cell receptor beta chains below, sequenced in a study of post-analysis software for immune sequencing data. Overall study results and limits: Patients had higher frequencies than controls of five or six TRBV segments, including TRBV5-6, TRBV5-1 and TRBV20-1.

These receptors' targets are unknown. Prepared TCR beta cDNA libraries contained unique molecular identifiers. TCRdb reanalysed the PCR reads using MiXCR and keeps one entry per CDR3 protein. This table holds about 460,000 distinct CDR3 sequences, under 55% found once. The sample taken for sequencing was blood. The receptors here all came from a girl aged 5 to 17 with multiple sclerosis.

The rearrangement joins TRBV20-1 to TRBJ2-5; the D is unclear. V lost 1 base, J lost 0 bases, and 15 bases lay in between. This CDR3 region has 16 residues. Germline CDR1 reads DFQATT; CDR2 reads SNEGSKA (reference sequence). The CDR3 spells CSARVRAGAYQETQYF. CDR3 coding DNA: TGCAGTGCTAGAGTTAGGGCAGGAGCGTACCAAGAGACCCAGTACTTC.

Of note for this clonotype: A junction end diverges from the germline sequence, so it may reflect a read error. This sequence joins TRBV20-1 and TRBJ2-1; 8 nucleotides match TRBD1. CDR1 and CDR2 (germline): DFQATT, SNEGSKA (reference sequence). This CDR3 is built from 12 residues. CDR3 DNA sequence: TGCAGTGCGAGAGGACAGGGTGATCTTGAGTTCTTC. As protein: CSARGQGDLEFF.

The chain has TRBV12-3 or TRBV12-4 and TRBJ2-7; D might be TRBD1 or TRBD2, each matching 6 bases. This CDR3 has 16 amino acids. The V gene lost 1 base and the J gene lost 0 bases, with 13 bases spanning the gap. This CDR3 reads CASSLVRGESSYEQYF. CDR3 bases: TGTGCCAGCAGTTTAGTAAGGGGGGAGAGCTCCTACGAGCAGTACTTC.

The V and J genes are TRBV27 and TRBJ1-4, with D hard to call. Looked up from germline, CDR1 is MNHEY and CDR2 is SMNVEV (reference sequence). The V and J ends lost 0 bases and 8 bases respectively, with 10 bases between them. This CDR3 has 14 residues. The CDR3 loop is CASSLSIVSEKLFF. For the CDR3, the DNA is TGTGCCAGCAGTTTATCCATAGTGAGCGAAAAACTGTTTTTT. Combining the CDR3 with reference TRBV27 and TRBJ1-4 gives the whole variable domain EAQVTQNPRYLITVTGKKLTVTCSQNMNHEYMSWYRQDPGLGLRQIYYSMNVEVTDKGDVPEGYKVSRKEKRNFPLILESPSPNQTSLYFCASSLSIVSEKLFFGSGTQLSVL.

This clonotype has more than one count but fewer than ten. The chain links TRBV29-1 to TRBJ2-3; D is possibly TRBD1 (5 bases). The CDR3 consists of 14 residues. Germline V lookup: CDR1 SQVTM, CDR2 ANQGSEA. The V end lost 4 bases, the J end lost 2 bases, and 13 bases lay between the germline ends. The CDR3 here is CSVVWGSITDTQYF. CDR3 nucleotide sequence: TGCAGCGTTGTTTGGGGCTCGATCACAGATACGCAGTATTTT.

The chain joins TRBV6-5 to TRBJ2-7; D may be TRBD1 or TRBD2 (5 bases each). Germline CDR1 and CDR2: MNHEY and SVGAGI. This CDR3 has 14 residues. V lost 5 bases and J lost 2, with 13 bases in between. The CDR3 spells CASSTPGRTYEQYF. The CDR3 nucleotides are TGTGCCAGCAGTACTCCGGGACGGACCTACGAGCAGTACTTC.

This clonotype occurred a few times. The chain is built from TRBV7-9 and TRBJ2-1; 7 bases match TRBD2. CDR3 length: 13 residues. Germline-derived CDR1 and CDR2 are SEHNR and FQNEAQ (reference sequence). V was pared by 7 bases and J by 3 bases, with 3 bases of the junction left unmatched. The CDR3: CASKGGSYNEQFF. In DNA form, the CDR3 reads TGTGCCAGCAAAGGCGGGAGCTACAATGAGCAGTTCTTC.

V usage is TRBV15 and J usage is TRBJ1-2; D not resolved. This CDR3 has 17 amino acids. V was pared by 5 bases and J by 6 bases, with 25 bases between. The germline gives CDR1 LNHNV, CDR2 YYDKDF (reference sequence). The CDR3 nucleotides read TGTGCCACCAGCGGGGTCGGGCGGGAGGGTTCTTCCCATGGCTACACCTTC. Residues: CATSGVGREGSSHGYTF. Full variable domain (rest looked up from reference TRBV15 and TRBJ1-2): DAMVIQNPRYQVTQFGKPVTLSCSQTLNHNVMYWYQQKSSQAPKLLFHYYDKDFNNEADTPDNFQSRRPNTSFCFLDIRSPGLGDTAMYLCATSGVGREGSSHGYTFGSGTRLTVV.

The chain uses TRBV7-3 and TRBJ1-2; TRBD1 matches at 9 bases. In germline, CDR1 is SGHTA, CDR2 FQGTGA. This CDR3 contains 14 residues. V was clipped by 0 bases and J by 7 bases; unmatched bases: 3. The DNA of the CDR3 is TGTGCCAGCAGCTTAACGACAGGGGGAGGTGGCTACACCTTC. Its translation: CASSLTTGGGGYTF.

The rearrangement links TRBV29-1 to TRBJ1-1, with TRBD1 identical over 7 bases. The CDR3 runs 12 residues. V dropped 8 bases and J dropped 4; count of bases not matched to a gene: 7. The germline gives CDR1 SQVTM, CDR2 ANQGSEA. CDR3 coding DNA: TGCAGCTTAAAGACAGGGCGCACTGAAGCTTTCTTT. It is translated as CSLKTGRTEAFF.

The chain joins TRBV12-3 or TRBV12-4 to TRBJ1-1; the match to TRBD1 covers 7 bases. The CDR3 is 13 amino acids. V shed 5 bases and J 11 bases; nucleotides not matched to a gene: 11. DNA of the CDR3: TGTGCCAGCAGTAAGACCGGGACAGTCCAGGCTTTCTTT. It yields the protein CASSKTGTVQAFF.